This T cell receptor (beta chain) originates from a study of long-term antiretroviral therapy in people with HIV. Study as a whole: The earliest samples came from an era when ART typically awaited falling CD4 counts.

Points on this clone: Its target is unknown.

Post-ART PBMC samples numbered at least two per donor, and pre-ART ones at least one. Study-wide points: HIV repertoires spanned tighter CDR3 length ranges than controls did. No data on ART adherence, viral resistance or therapy changes.

CDR1 is MNHNS, CDR2 SASEGT, per germline. There are 15 residues in the CDR3. The ends were cut back, 2 bases at V and 5 bases at J, with 14 bases in the middle. At survey level, the immunoSEQ assay was run in its v3.0 version. Generated by immunoSEQ multiplex PCR, the TCRdb table keeps only in-frame clones and is missing some. The sample holds tens of thousands of clones; around nine tenths are singletons and the top ten take 3% to 4.5%. The material sequenced was unsorted PBMCs, taken 1.8 years after starting antiretroviral therapy. The rearrangement uses TRBV6-1 and TRBJ2-3, with a weak D call TRBD2 (6 bases). This clonotype originated in a woman aged 18-29 years with HIV. The CDR3 bases are TGTGCCAGCAGTGAATACACGGGAGCTATAGATACGCAGTATTTT. Residues: CASSEYTGAIDTQYF.